These T cell receptor beta chains were read from a single sample in a study of shared clonotypes between healthy human individuals. Clones were read by immunoSEQ multiplex PCR, and TCRdb kept only the in-frame ones, dropping some. The profile covers roughly 1,800,000 clones, with approximately 94% appearing a single time and 1% to 1.5% taken by the ten largest. Sample: naive CD8+ T cells sorted from blood. These receptors were taken from a man between 18 and 35 years old in good health. CDR3s include the opening cysteine and the closing phenylalanine or tryptophan. The D gene is left open where the match is weak. The size entry is marked missing in some rows and otherwise reads once, few, many or a size class.

V gene	J gene	D gene	clone size	CDR3 protein	CDR3 DNA
TRBV28	TRBJ2-5	TRBD1	NA	CASSFFGTVYQETQYF	TGTGCCAGCAGTTTCTTCGGGACAGTGTACCAAGAGACCCAGTACTTC
TRBV30	TRBJ2-3	TRBD2	NA	CAWSPGAGGRDTQYF	TGTGCCTGGAGTCCGGGGGCGGGAGGGCGAGATACGCAGTATTTT
TRBV28	TRBJ2-5	NA	NA	CASSPLGETQYF	TGTGCCAGCAGCCCTCTAGGAGAGACCCAGTACTTC
TRBV6-1	TRBJ1-6	TRBD1	NA	CASSERDRGLSSYNSPLHF	TGTGCCAGCAGTGAAAGGGACAGGGGACTTAGCTCCTATAATTCACCCCTCCACTTT
TRBV7-9	TRBJ2-7	TRBD2	NA	CASSSTSGNSIWYEQYF	TGTGCCAGCAGCTCGACTAGCGGGAACAGCATATGGTACGAGCAGTACTTC
TRBV7-9	TRBJ1-5	NA	NA	CASSGGVGDQPQHF	TGTGCCAGCAGCGGAGGGGTTGGGGATCAGCCCCAGCATTTT
TRBV4-2	TRBJ2-5	NA	NA	CASSRGLVQETQYF	TGTGCCAGCAGCCGGGGGCTAGTCCAAGAGACCCAGTACTTC
TRBV7-6	TRBJ2-7	TRBD1	NA	CASSRGQGAYEQYF	TGTGCCAGCAGCCGGGGACAGGGGGCCTACGAGCAGTACTTC
TRBV4-1	TRBJ1-6	NA	NA	CASSQVTQGANSPLHF	TGCGCCAGCAGCCAAGTCACGCAGGGAGCGAATTCACCCCTCCACTTT
TRBV14	TRBJ2-1	NA	NA	CASSPPGSRSLYNEQFF	TGTGCCAGCAGCCCCCCCGGGTCCAGAAGTTTATACAATGAGCAGTTCTTC
TRBV5-4	TRBJ2-3	TRBD2	NA	CASSLAGLAGSDTQYF	TGTGCCAGCAGCTTGGCGGGACTAGCGGGTTCAGATACGCAGTATTTT
TRBV6-5	TRBJ1-2	TRBD1	NA	CASSYGTGGDYGYTF	TGTGCCAGCAGTTACGGGACAGGGGGCGACTATGGCTACACCTTC
TRBV19	TRBJ1-1	TRBD1	NA	CASSAGTGGTEAFF	TGTGCCAGTAGTGCCGGGACAGGGGGCACTGAAGCTTTCTTT
TRBV7-9	TRBJ1-2	TRBD1	NA	CASSSTKAGDRPHIGYTF	TGTGCCAGCAGCTCGACCAAAGCGGGGGACAGGCCACATATTGGCTACACCTTC
TRBV6-6	TRBJ2-5	TRBD1	NA	CASSSLGTEETQYF	TGTGCCAGCAGTTCTCTAGGGACAGAAGAGACCCAGTACTTC
TRBV9	TRBJ2-3	NA	NA	CASSVAGILDTQYF	TGTGCCAGCAGCGTGGCCGGCATCTTGGATACGCAGTATTTT
TRBV14	TRBJ2-5	NA	NA	CASSQKSPGQETQYF	TGTGCCAGCAGCCAAAAGTCCCCAGGGCAAGAGACCCAGTACTTC
TRBV5-1	TRBJ2-7	TRBD2	NA	CASSLTSGASYEQYF	TGCGCCAGCAGCCTGACTAGCGGGGCATCCTACGAGCAGTACTTC
TRBV10-1	TRBJ2-2	TRBD1	NA	CASSLDRGHGELFF	TGCGCCAGCAGTCTGGACAGGGGCCACGGGGAGCTGTTTTTT
TRBV4-1	TRBJ2-3	TRBD2	NA	CASSQVLVGPGGLDTQYF	TGCGCCAGCAGCCAAGTTCTGGTGGGTCCGGGGGGGTTAGATACGCAGTATTTT
TRBV4-1	TRBJ1-2	TRBD1	NA	CASSQEGGTGNGGYGYTF	TGCGCCAGCAGCCAAGAGGGCGGGACAGGGAATGGAGGCTATGGCTACACCTTC
TRBV27	TRBJ2-2	NA	NA	CASSLFWDSPGELFF	TGTGCCAGCAGTTTATTCTGGGATTCGCCCGGGGAGCTGTTTTTT
TRBV19	TRBJ1-5	NA	NA	CASSIWGFNQPQHF	TGTGCCAGTAGTATCTGGGGGTTCAATCAGCCCCAGCATTTT
TRBV30	TRBJ2-7	TRBD1	NA	CAWSVATGVNYEQYF	TGTGCCTGGAGTGTAGCGACAGGGGTAAACTACGAGCAGTACTTC
TRBV6-1	TRBJ2-6	NA	NA	CASSEAWTAGANVLTF	TGTGCCAGCAGTGAGGCCTGGACAGCTGGGGCCAACGTCCTGACTTTC
TRBV19	TRBJ2-7	NA	NA	CASSPRGAPYEQYF	TGTGCCAGTAGCCCGCGGGGTGCCCCCTACGAGCAGTACTTC
TRBV10-3	TRBJ2-5	NA	NA	CAISESDSQETQYF	TGTGCCATCAGTGAGAGCGACAGCCAAGAGACCCAGTACTTC
TRBV4-3	TRBJ2-4	NA	NA	CASSQGRVGIQYF	TGCGCCAGCAGCCAAGGCAGGGTAGGCATTCAGTACTTC
TRBV4-1	TRBJ2-1	TRBD2	NA	CASSPRGGSYNEQFF	TGCGCCAGCAGCCCGCGGGGGGGCTCCTACAATGAGCAGTTCTTC
TRBV5-1	TRBJ2-1	TRBD2	NA	CASSLVGLADYNEQFF	TGCGCCAGCAGCTTGGTGGGACTAGCGGACTACAATGAGCAGTTCTTC
TRBV29-1	TRBJ2-7	NA	NA	CSVRQASSYEQYF	TGCAGCGTAAGACAGGCCAGCTCCTACGAGCAGTACTTC
TRBV6-1	TRBJ1-6	NA	NA	CASSDSSSYNSPLHF	TGTGCCAGCAGTGATTCCAGCTCCTATAATTCACCCCTCCACTTT
TRBV11-2	TRBJ2-3	TRBD2	NA	CASSFGLAVTDTQYF	TGTGCCAGCAGCTTTGGGCTAGCGGTAACAGATACGCAGTATTTT
TRBV10-3	TRBJ1-2	TRBD1	NA	CAISAGTGRLGYTF	TGTGCCATCAGTGCCGGGACAGGTAGATTAGGCTACACCTTC
TRBV27	TRBJ2-5	TRBD2	many	CASSLEGGTSGIEETQYF	TGTGCCAGCAGTTTAGAAGGGGGGACTAGCGGGATTGAAGAGACCCAGTACTTC
TRBV7-9	TRBJ2-1	NA	NA	CASSYLLNEQFF	TGTGCCAGCAGCTACCTCCTCAATGAGCAGTTCTTC
TRBV4-1	TRBJ2-3	TRBD2	NA	CASRPSGEDTQYF	TGCGCCAGCAGGCCTAGCGGGGAGGATACGCAGTATTTT
TRBV4-3	TRBJ1-1	NA	few	CASSQAEGTTEAFF	TGCGCCAGCAGCCAAGCGGAGGGGACGACTGAAGCTTTCTTT
TRBV30	TRBJ2-7	NA	NA	CAWSAWAGVSYEQYF	TGTGCCTGGAGTGCATGGGCAGGGGTATCCTACGAGCAGTACTTC
TRBV6-5	TRBJ1-3	NA	NA	CASSLTAFSGNTIYF	TGTGCCAGCAGTCTGACAGCTTTCTCTGGAAACACCATATATTTT
TRBV19	TRBJ2-1	NA	once	CASSLYDNEQFF	TGTGCCAGTAGTCTATACGACAATGAGCAGTTCTTC
TRBV4-1	TRBJ2-7	TRBD1	NA	CASSHMTGPYEQYF	TGCGCCAGCAGCCATATGACAGGGCCCTACGAGCAGTACTTC
TRBV7-9	TRBJ1-6	NA	NA	CASSQESGGNSPLHF	TGTGCCAGCAGCCAGGAATCGGGAGGTAATTCACCCCTCCACTTT
TRBV2	TRBJ2-7	NA	NA	CASNAATSYEQYF	TGTGCCAGCAACGCAGCCACCTCCTACGAGCAGTACTTC
TRBV19	TRBJ1-1	NA	NA	CASSHSSMNTEAFF	TGTGCCAGTAGCCACAGTTCCATGAACACTGAAGCTTTCTTT
TRBV7-9	TRBJ2-2	NA	NA	CASILTAGELFF	TGTGCCAGTATACTGACCGCCGGGGAGCTGTTTTTT
TRBV4-2	TRBJ1-4	NA	NA	CASSQDLGQGNEKLFF	TGTGCCAGCAGCCAAGATTTGGGGCAGGGGAATGAAAAACTGTTTTTT